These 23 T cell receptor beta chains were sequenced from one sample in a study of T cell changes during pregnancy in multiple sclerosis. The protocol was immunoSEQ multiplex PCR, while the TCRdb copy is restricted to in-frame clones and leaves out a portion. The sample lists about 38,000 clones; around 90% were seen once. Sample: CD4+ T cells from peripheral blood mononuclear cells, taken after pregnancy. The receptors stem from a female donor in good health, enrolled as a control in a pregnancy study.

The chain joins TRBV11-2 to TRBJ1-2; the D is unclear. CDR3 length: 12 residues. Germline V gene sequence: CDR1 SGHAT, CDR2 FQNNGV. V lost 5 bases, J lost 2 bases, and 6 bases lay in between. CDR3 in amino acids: CASSPGNYGYTF. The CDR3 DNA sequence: TGTGCCAGCAGCCCGGGGAACTATGGCTACACCTTC.

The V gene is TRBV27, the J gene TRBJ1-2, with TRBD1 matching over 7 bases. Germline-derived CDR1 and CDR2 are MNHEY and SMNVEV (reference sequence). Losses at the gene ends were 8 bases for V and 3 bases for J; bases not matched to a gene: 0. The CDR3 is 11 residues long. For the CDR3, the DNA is TGTGCCAGCGGGACAGACTATGGCTACACCTTC. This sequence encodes CASGTDYGYTF.

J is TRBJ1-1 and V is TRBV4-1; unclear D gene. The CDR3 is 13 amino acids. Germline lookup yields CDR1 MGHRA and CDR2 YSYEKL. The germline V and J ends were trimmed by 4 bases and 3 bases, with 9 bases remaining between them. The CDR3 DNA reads TGCGCCAGCAGCCGAATCCGGGACACTGAAGCTTTCTTT. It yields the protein CASSRIRDTEAFF.

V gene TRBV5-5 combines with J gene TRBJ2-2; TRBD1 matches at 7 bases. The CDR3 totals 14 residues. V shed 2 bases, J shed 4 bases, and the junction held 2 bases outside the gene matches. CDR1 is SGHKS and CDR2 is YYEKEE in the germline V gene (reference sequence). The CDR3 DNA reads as TGTGCCAGCAGCTTCCCAGGGGGCACCGGGGAGCTGTTTTTT. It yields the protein CASSFPGGTGELFF.

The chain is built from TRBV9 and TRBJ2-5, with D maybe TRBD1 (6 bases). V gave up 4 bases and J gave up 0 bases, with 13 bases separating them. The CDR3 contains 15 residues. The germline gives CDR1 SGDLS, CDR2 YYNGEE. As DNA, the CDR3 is TGTGCCAGCAGCCCCCGGCAGGGGTACCAAGAGACCCAGTACTTC. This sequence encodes CASSPRQGYQETQYF.

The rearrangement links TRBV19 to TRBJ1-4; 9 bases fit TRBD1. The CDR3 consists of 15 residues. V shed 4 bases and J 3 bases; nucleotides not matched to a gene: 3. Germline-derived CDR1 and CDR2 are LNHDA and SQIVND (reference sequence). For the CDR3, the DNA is TGTGCCAGTAGTAGGACAGGGGTTCCTAATGAAAAACTGTTTTTT. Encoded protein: CASSRTGVPNEKLFF.

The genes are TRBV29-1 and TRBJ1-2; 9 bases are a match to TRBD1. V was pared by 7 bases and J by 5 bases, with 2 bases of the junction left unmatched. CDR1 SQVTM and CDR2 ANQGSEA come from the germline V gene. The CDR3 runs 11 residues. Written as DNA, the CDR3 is TGCAGCGCCGGACAGGGGTATGGCTACACCTTC. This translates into CSAGQGYGYTF.

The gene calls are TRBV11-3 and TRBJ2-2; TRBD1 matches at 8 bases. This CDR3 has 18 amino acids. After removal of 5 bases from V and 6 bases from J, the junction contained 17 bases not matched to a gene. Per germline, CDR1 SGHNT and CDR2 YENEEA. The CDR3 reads CASSPGGGRGPLAGELFF. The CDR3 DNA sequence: TGTGCCAGCAGCCCCGGTGGAGGCAGGGGGCCCCTTGCCGGGGAGCTGTTTTTT.

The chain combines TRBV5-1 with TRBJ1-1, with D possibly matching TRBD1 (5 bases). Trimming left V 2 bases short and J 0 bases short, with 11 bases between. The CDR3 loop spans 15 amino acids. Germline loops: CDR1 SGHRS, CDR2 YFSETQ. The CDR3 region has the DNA TGCGCCAGCAGCTTTCTGACAGCCATGAACACTGAAGCTTTCTTT. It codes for CASSFLTAMNTEAFF.

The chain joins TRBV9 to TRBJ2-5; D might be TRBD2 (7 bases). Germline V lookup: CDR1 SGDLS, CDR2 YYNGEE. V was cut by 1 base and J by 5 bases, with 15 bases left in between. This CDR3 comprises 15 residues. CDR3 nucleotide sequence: TGTGCCAGCAGCGTAAGTGGGGGGGCCGTGGAGACCCAGTACTTC. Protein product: CASSVSGGAVETQYF.

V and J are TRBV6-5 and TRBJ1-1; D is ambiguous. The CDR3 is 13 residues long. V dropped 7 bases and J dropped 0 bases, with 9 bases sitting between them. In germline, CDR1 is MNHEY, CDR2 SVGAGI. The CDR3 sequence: CASKESMNTEAFF. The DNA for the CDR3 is TGTGCCAGCAAGGAGAGCATGAACACTGAAGCTTTCTTT.

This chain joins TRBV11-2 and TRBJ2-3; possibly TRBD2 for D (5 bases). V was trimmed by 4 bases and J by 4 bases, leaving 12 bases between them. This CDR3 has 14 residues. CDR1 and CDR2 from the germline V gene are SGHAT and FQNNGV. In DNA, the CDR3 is TGTGCCAGCAGCTCCACGAGGGCCGCAGATACGCAGTATTTT. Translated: CASSSTRAADTQYF.

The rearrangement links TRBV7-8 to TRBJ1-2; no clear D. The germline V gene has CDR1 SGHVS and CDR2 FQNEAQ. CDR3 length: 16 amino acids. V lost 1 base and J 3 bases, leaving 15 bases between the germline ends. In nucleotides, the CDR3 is TGTGCCAGCAGCTTAGAAGCCCGGTCGGGATACTATGGCTACACCTTC. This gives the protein CASSLEARSGYYGYTF. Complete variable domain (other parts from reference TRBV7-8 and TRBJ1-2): GAGVSQSPRYKVAKRGQDVALRCDPISGHVSLFWYQQALGQGPEFLTYFQNEAQLDKSGLPSDRFFAERPEGSVSTLKIQRTQQEDSAVYLCASSLEARSGYYGYTFGSGTRLTVV.

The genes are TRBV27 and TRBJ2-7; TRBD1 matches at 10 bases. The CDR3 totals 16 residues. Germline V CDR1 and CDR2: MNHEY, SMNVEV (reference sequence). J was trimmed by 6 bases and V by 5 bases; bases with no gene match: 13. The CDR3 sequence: CASSPVTGTGAGEQYF. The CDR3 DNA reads TGTGCCAGCAGTCCCGTCACCGGGACAGGGGCTGGCGAGCAGTACTTC.

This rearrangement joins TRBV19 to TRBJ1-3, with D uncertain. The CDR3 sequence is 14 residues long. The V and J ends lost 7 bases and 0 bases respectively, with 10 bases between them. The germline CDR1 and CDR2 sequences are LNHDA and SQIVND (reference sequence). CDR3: CASKKFYSGNTIYF. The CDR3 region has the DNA TGTGCCAGTAAAAAGTTCTACTCTGGAAACACCATATATTTT.

As DNA, the CDR3 is TGTGCCAGCAGGAGAACAGGGGGCAATTCACCCCTCCACTTT. Protein product: CASRRTGGNSPLHF. This rearrangement joins TRBV7-2 to TRBJ1-6, with 9 bases lining up with TRBD1. V trimming: 6 bases; J trimming: 7 bases; junction bases outside the gene matches: 4. CDR3 length: 14 amino acids. Germline V gene lookup returns CDR1 SGHTA and CDR2 FQGNSA.

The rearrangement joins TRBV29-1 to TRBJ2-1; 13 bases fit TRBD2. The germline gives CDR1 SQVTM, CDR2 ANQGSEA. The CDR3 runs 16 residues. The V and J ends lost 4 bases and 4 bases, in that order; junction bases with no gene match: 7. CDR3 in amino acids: CSVVGTSGEGYNEQFF. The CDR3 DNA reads TGCAGCGTTGTAGGGACTAGCGGGGAGGGATACAATGAGCAGTTCTTC.

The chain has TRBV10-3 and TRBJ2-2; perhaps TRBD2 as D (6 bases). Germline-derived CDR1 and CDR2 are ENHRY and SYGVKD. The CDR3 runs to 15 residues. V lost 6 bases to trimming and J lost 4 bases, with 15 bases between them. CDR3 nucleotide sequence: TGTGCCATCAGACCGGGAGTGCCGGGCACCGGGGAGCTGTTTTTT. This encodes CAIRPGVPGTGELFF.

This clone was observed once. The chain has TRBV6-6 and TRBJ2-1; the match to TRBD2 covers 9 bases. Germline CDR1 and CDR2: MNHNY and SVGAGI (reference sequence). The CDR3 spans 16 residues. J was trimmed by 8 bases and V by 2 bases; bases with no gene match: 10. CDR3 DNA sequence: TGTGCCAGCAGTTACCGAGGGGCGGGGGGGTCCGATGAGCAGTTCTTC. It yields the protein CASSYRGAGGSDEQFF.

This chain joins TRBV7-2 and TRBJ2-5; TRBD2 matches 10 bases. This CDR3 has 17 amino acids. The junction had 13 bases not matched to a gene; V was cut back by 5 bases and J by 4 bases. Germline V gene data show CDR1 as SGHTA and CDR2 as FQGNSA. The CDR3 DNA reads TGTGCCAGCAGCCATGAGTCGCGGCTAGCGGGAGTAGAGACCCAGTACTTC. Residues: CASSHESRLAGVETQYF.

The CDR3 coding sequence is TGTGCCTGGGGAATGACAGGGGGCGAAGAGACCCAGTACTTC. As protein: CAWGMTGGEETQYF. The rearrangement joins TRBV30 to TRBJ2-5, with 10 bases aligning to TRBD1. This CDR3 has 14 residues. V was clipped by 5 bases and J by 3 bases; unmatched bases: 6. CDR1 GTSNPN and CDR2 SVGIG come from the germline V gene (reference sequence).

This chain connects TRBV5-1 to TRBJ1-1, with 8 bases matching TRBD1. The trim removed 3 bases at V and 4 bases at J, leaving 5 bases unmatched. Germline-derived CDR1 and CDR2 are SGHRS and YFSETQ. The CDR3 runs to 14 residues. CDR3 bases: TGCGCCAGCAGCTCAGGACAGGGTGGCACTGAAGCTTTCTTT. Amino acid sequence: CASSSGQGGTEAFF.

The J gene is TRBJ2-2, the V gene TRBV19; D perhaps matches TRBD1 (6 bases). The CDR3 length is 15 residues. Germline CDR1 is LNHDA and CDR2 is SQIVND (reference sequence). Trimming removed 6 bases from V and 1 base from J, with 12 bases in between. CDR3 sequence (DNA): TGTGCCAGTAGCAGTCCAGGGGAGAACACCGGGGAGCTGTTTTTT. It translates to CASSSPGENTGELFF.